The rows below give T cell receptor beta chains drawn from one sample of a study of blood T cell repertoires in COVID-19. Here immunoSEQ multiplex PCR was the method, and the copy in TCRdb shows in-frame clones only, minus some. The sample includes a few hundred thousand clones, roughly nine tenths of them seen just once. The sequenced material came from PBMCs or T cells enriched from blood (not recorded which). The receptors originated from a man younger than 35 who had recovered from COVID-19. The CDR3 runs from the conserved cysteine through the conserved F or W. Fields, in order: CDR3 DNA, CDR3 protein, J gene, D gene, CDR3 length, V gene, clone size. D genes are given only for firm matches. Some rows have no size entry. The others give once, few or many, or a class for an expanded clone.

TGTGCCAGCAGTTTTTCGTCGAATTCACCCCTCCACTTT,CASSFSSNSPLHF,TRBJ1-6,-,13,TRBV12-3/TRBV12-4,-
TGCAGCGTTGTTCGGGACACCATGCCGAACACCGGGGAGCTGTTTTTT,CSVVRDTMPNTGELFF,TRBJ2-2,-,16,TRBV29-1,-
TGCGCCAGCAGCCACCGCGCGGGGGCGCCCGGTGAAAAACTGTTTTTT,CASSHRAGAPGEKLFF,TRBJ1-4,-,16,TRBV4-3,-
TGCGCCAGCGGCGACGGGGGCACAGATACGCAGTATTTT,CASGDGGTDTQYF,TRBJ2-3,-,13,TRBV5-1,once
TGTGCCAGCAGGCAGGACAGGAGCTCCTACGAGCAGTACTTC,CASRQDRSSYEQYF,TRBJ2-7,TRBD1,14,TRBV2,-
TGTGCCAGCAGTCACCAGGGGGCCGCTAACACTGAAGCTTTCTTT,CASSHQGAANTEAFF,TRBJ1-1,TRBD1,15,TRBV6-5,-
TGTGCCAGCAGCCCACAGAGCGGGAGCGACAATGAGCAGTTCTTC,CASSPQSGSDNEQFF,TRBJ2-1,TRBD2,15,TRBV7-3,-
TGTGCCAGCAGGGCCGGAGGGACAGACTATGGCTACACCTTC,CASRAGGTDYGYTF,TRBJ1-2,TRBD1,14,TRBV2,-
TGTGCCAGCAGTTTAATGTTCACGAACACCGGGGAGCTGTTTTTT,CASSLMFTNTGELFF,TRBJ2-2,-,15,TRBV27,many
TGTGCCAGCAGCAAGGGACAACTCAACTATGGCTACACCTTC,CASSKGQLNYGYTF,TRBJ1-2,-,14,TRBV11-2,-
TGTGCCAGCAGCTTAGTCCCAGGGAACACTGAAGCTTTCTTT,CASSLVPGNTEAFF,TRBJ1-1,-,14,TRBV7-3,-
TGTGCCAGCAGTGAAGGGACAGGCTTTTCTGTGTCACCCCTCCACTTT,CASSEGTGFSVSPLHF,TRBJ1-6,TRBD1,16,TRBV28,-
TGTGCCAGCAGAAAGGACATCGACTACGAGCAGTACTTC,CASRKDIDYEQYF,TRBJ2-7,-,13,TRBV5-8,-
TGTGCCAGCAAAACTAGGAGCTCCTACAATGAGCAGTTCTTC,CASKTRSSYNEQFF,TRBJ2-1,-,14,TRBV21-1,-
TGTGCCAGCAGACCGGGACTAGCGGGGTTAAAGAACACCGGGGAGCTGTTTTTT,CASRPGLAGLKNTGELFF,TRBJ2-2,TRBD2,18,TRBV3-1/TRBV3-2,-
TGTGCCACCGCAATGGGGCGGGAGGGTGACAATGAGCAGTTCTTC,CATAMGREGDNEQFF,TRBJ2-1,TRBD2,15,TRBV27,-
TGTGCCAGCAGACCTAGCGGGGGGGCCTGGAATGAGCAGTTCTTC,CASRPSGGAWNEQFF,TRBJ2-1,TRBD2,15,TRBV11-1,-
TGTGCCAGCAGTTTAGGTGGGGGCAGAGAGACCCAGTACTTC,CASSLGGGRETQYF,TRBJ2-5,-,14,TRBV2,-
TGTGCCAGCAGCCAAGATACGGTGACTGAAGCTTTCTTT,CASSQDTVTEAFF,TRBJ1-1,-,13,TRBV3-1/TRBV3-2,-
TGTGCCAGCAGTTTACGGGGCGGGAGGGCCGTAGTCACAGATACGCAGTATTTT,CASSLRGGRAVVTDTQYF,TRBJ2-3,TRBD2,18,TRBV27,-
TGTGCCAGCAGCCCTATACTAGCCTCCCGCACAGATACGCAGTATTTT,CASSPILASRTDTQYF,TRBJ2-3,-,16,TRBV2,-
TGCAGCGTTGAGGGTAGACAGAACCAAGAGACCCAGTACTTC,CSVEGRQNQETQYF,TRBJ2-5,-,14,TRBV29-1,-
TGTGCCAGCATGGGCAGGGAGGAGGGCTACACCTTC,CASMGREEGYTF,TRBJ1-2,-,12,TRBV2,-
TGCGCCAGCAGCTCGTTACCGGGACAGGGGGAGGTACCCCTCCACTTT,CASSSLPGQGEVPLHF,TRBJ1-6,TRBD1,16,TRBV5-1,-
TGTGCCAGCAGCTCGGCCTTAGCGGGTAGCTCCTACAATGAGCAGTTCTTC,CASSSALAGSSYNEQFF,TRBJ2-1,TRBD2,17,TRBV7-2,-
TGTGCCAGCAGCTCGGGACAGGGTACTGTCTATGAGCAGTTCTTC,CASSSGQGTVYEQFF,TRBJ2-1,TRBD1,15,TRBV7-9,-
TGTGCCAGCAGCCAGAGGACAGATGGTCACAATGAGCAGTTCTTC,CASSQRTDGHNEQFF,TRBJ2-1,-,15,TRBV3-1/TRBV3-2,once
TGTGCTAGTGGAACGACAGGGGCCCATGAGCAGTTCTTC,CASGTTGAHEQFF,TRBJ2-1,TRBD1,13,TRBV12-5,-
TGTGCCAGCAGCTTAGCAATCCTAGGTCCCGGGGAGCTGTTTTTT,CASSLAILGPGELFF,TRBJ2-2,-,15,TRBV11-2,-
TGCGCCAGCACCCCCAACGGGAACTATGGCTACACCTTC,CASTPNGNYGYTF,TRBJ1-2,-,13,TRBV5-1,-
TGTGCCAGCAGCCAACCCGGGACTAGCGGTAGTTACGAGCAGTACTTC,CASSQPGTSGSYEQYF,TRBJ2-7,TRBD2,16,TRBV4-2,once
TGTGCCAGCTCACCCACAAGGGAGACACTCTATGGCTACACCTTC,CASSPTRETLYGYTF,TRBJ1-2,-,15,TRBV18,-
TGTGCCACGGAAAGGGGATATGGCTACACCTTC,CATERGYGYTF,TRBJ1-2,-,11,TRBV28,few
TGTGCCAGCAGCCCTCACAGGAATGAGCAGTTCTTC,CASSPHRNEQFF,TRBJ2-1,-,12,TRBV7-6,-
TGTGCCAGTAGCACCCCTGGGCGGAGGGATCGTGGGGAGCTGTTTTTT,CASSTPGRRDRGELFF,TRBJ2-2,-,16,TRBV19,-
TGTGCCAGCAGTAAACAGATTAACTATGGCTACACCTTC,CASSKQINYGYTF,TRBJ1-2,-,13,TRBV12-3/TRBV12-4,few
TGTGCCAGCAGAGGACAGAGCTCTGGAAACACCATATATTTT,CASRGQSSGNTIYF,TRBJ1-3,-,14,TRBV6-5,-
TGTGCCAGCAGTCCTCTAGGCTACGAGCAGTACTTC,CASSPLGYEQYF,TRBJ2-7,-,12,TRBV6-5,once
TGTGCCAGCAGCTTCGAACCGGGACAGGGTAAAGTCCACACCTTC,CASSFEPGQGKVHTF,TRBJ1-2,TRBD1,15,TRBV7-2,-
TGTGCCTGGGGACGAGTAGAAAACACCATATATTTT,CAWGRVENTIYF,TRBJ1-3,-,12,TRBV30,-
TGTGCCAGCTCACCTGGGGCGTGGCGGAAGTCACCCCTCCACTTT,CASSPGAWRKSPLHF,TRBJ1-6,-,15,TRBV18,-
TGTGCCAGCAGCCCGAGGAGAGGGAACACTGAAGCTTTCTTT,CASSPRRGNTEAFF,TRBJ1-1,-,14,TRBV7-9,-
TGTGCCAGCAGCTTGGCAGGGAAGACTGAAGCTTTCTTT,CASSLAGKTEAFF,TRBJ1-1,-,13,TRBV5-5,-
TGTGCCAGCAGTGAACAAGGGGGCTATGGCTACACCTTC,CASSEQGGYGYTF,TRBJ1-2,-,13,TRBV2,-
TGCAGCGTCGGGACCAAAAACATTCAGTACTTC,CSVGTKNIQYF,TRBJ2-4,-,11,TRBV29-1,-
TGTGCCAGCAGACCAGCAGAGGGAGATACGCAGTATTTT,CASRPAEGDTQYF,TRBJ2-3,-,13,TRBV12-3/TRBV12-4,-
TGTGCCAGTAGTGGAATAACAGGGACCGAAGCTTTCTTT,CASSGITGTEAFF,TRBJ1-1,-,13,TRBV19,-
TGCGCCAGCAGCCTCCAAATTGGGAGGGGAGAGAGTGGCTACACCTTC,CASSLQIGRGESGYTF,TRBJ1-2,-,16,TRBV5-1,-
TGTGCCAGCAGTTTAGCACGCGGGAAACAGTTCTTC,CASSLARGKQFF,TRBJ2-1,-,12,TRBV28,-